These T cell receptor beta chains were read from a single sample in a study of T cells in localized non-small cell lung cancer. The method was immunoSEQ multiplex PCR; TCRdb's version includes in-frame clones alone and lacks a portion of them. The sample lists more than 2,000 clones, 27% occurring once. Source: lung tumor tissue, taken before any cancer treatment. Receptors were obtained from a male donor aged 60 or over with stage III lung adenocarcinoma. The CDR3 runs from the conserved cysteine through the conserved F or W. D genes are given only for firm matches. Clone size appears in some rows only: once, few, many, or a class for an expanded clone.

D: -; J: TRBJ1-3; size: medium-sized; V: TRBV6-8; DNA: TGTGCCAGCAGACGGGACACTGGAAACACCATATATTTT; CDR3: CASRRDTGNTIYF
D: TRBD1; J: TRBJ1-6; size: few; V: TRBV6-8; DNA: TGTGCCAGCAGTGCCACAGGGGGCACTTCACCCCTCCACTTT; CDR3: CASSATGGTSPLHF
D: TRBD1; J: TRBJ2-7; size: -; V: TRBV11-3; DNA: TGTGCCAGCAGCCCGAGACAGGGGTTAACCTACGAGCAGTACTTC; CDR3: CASSPRQGLTYEQYF
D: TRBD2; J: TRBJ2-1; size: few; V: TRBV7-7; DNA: TGTGCCAGCAGCTTGCGAGTAGCGGGAGGGCCTGGGTCCTACAATGAGCAGTTCTTC; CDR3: CASSLRVAGGPGSYNEQFF
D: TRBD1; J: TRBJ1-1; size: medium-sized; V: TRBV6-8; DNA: TGTGCCAGCAGGCTGGGACAGGGGGCGCGGGCTTTCTTT; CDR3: CASRLGQGARAFF
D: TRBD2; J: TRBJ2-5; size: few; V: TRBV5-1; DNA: TGCGCCAGCAGCTTCCCCGCCGGGACTAGCGGTTTCGATTTGACCCAGTACTTC; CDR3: CASSFPAGTSGFDLTQYF
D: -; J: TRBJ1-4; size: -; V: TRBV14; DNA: TGTGCCAGCAGCCCCTACGGGGCTGCTAATGAAAAACTGTTTTTT; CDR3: CASSPYGAANEKLFF
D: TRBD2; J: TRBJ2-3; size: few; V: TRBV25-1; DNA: TGTGCCAGCAGTGAAGGCGGCGGGAGTGGCCACCAGAAGGATACGCAGTATTTT; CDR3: CASSEGGGSGHQKDTQYF
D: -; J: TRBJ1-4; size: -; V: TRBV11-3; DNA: TGTGCCAGCAGCTCGGATACGGGTGGTTCTAATGAAAAACTGTTTTTT; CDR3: CASSSDTGGSNEKLFF
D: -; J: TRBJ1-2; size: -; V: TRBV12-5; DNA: TGTGCTAGTGCTCCGGGGGCGGGCTATGGCTACACCTTC; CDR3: CASAPGAGYGYTF
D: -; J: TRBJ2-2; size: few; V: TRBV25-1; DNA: TGTGCCAGCAGTGTCCACACCGGGGAGCTGTTTTTT; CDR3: CASSVHTGELFF
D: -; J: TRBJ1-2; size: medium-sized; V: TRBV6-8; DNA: TGTGCCAGCACTAAAGGGGCCCTGGATAACTATGGCTACACCTTC; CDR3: CASTKGALDNYGYTF
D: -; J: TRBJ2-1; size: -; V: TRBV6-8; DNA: TGTGCCAGCAGTTACCCAAACAGGGTTGAGCAGTTCTTC; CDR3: CASSYPNRVEQFF
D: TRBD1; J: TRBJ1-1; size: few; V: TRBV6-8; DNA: TGTGCCAGCAGTTCCCGGGACAGGGGCCGGAGGGCTTTCTTT; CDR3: CASSSRDRGRRAFF
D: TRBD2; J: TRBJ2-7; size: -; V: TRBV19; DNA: TGTGCCAGTAGTCCTAGCGGGAGGGCCGAGCAGTACTTC; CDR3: CASSPSGRAEQYF
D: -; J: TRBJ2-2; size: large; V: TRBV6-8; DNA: TGTGCCATCAGGGGCGGAGGTAGCGGGTCGAACACCGGGGAGCTGTTTTTT; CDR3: CAIRGGGSGSNTGELFF
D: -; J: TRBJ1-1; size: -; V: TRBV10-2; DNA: TGCGCCAGCAGTGATAGTCATGGACCGAACACTGAAGCTTTCTTT; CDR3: CASSDSHGPNTEAFF
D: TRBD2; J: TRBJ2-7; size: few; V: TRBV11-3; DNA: TGTGCCAGCAGCCATCTCGCGTTTTCGCGGGGGGCCAACGAGCAGTACTTC; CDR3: CASSHLAFSRGANEQYF
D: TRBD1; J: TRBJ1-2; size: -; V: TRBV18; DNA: TGTGCCAGCTCCCCCGGGACAGGGCCATATGGCTACACCTTC; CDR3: CASSPGTGPYGYTF
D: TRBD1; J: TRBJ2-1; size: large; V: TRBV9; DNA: TGTGCCAGCAGCGTAGAAGGGGGCGCAAAGTACGAGCAGTTCTTC; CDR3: CASSVEGGAKYEQFF
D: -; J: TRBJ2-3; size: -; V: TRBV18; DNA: TGTGCCAGCTCACCGAGACTGCCTCGCACAGATACGCAGTATTTT; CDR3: CASSPRLPRTDTQYF
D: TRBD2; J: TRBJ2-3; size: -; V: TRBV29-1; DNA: TGCAGCGCCCGACGGGGGGGCTTGGCAGATACGCAGTATTTT; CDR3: CSARRGGLADTQYF
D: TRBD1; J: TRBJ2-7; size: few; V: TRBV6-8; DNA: TGTGCCAGCAGGGGGACAGGTAACTCCTACGAGCAGTACTTC; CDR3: CASRGTGNSYEQYF
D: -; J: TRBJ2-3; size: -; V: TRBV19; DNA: TGTGCCAGTAGTATGGATAACAGACTCACAGATACGCAGTATTTT; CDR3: CASSMDNRLTDTQYF